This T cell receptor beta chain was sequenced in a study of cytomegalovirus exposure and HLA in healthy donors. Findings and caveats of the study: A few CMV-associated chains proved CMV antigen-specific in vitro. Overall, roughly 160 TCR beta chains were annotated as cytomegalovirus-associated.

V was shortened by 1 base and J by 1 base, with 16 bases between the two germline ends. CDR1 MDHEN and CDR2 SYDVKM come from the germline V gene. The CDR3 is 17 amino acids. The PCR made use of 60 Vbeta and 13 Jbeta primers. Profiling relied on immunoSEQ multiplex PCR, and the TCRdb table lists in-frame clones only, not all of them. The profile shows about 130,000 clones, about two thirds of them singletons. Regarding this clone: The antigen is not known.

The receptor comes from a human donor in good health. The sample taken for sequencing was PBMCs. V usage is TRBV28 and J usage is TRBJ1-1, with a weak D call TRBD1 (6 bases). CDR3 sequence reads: CASSLSLLDRPNTEAFF. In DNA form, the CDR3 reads TGTGCCAGCAGTTTATCCTTACTTGACAGGCCGAACACTGAAGCTTTCTTT. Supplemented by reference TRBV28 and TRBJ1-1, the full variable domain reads DVKVTQSSRYLVKRTGEKVFLECVQDMDHENMFWYRQDPGLGLRLIYFSYDVKMKEKGDIPEGYSVSREKKERFSLILESASTNQTSMYLCASSLSLLDRPNTEAFFGQGTRLTVV.